The 28 T cell receptor beta chains given below trace back to one sample, sequenced in a study of CD8 T cells in ankylosing spondylitis. TCRdb re-called the 5' RACE reads through MiXCR, storing one row per CDR3 protein. The data hold 250,000 or so distinct CDR3 sequences, with 20% to 30% observed a single time. The material sequenced was blood, either unsorted or a sorted T cell fraction (not recorded which). The receptors come from a male donor with ankylosing spondylitis or in good health (not recorded which).

This clonotype appeared many times. The chain joins TRBV20-1 to TRBJ2-7; possibly TRBD2 for D (7 bases). Between the trimmed V and J ends, which lost 0 bases and 6 bases, there was a span of 21 bases. The germline V gene has CDR1 DFQATT and CDR2 SNEGSKA (reference sequence). The CDR3 spans 16 residues. CDR3 protein: CSARDGAEERGGEQYF. The CDR3 nucleotides are TGCAGTGCTAGAGATGGGGCGGAGGAGAGGGGGGGCGAGCAGTACTTC.

The chain recombines TRBV20-1 with TRBJ2-1, with 13 bases lining up with TRBD2. CDR1 DFQATT and CDR2 SNEGSKA come from the germline V gene (reference sequence). V dropped 7 bases and J dropped 6; count of bases not matched to a gene: 15. This CDR3 region has 17 residues. The CDR3 DNA sequence: TGCAGTGTTCTAAACCCCTCCGGGACTAGCGGGGTCAATGAGCAGTTCTTC. Translation gives CSVLNPSGTSGVNEQFF.

Ten or more counts support this clonotype. The V and J genes are TRBV29-1 and TRBJ2-7; 9 bases fit TRBD1. This CDR3 spans 13 amino acids. The germline CDR1 and CDR2 sequences are SQVTM and ANQGSEA. With V trimmed by 6 bases and J by 4 bases, 7 bases remained unmatched. In nucleotides, the CDR3 is TGCAGCGTGCCGGGACAGGGCATGTACGAGCAGTACTTC. Translation: CSVPGQGMYEQYF.

The genes are TRBV6-2 or TRBV6-3 and TRBJ2-7; D ambiguous. V was pared by 5 bases and J by 4 bases, with 15 bases between. CDR1 is MNHEY and CDR2 is SVGEGT in the germline V gene. This CDR3 spans 14 amino acids. The CDR3 DNA is TGTGCCAGCAGTCAGGCCATTGAGGCGTACGAGCAGTACTTC. Translated, it gives CASSQAIEAYEQYF.

This clonotype was observed many times. The chain is built from TRBV4-1 and TRBJ1-6, with TRBD1 identical over 9 bases. The V gene end was trimmed by 5 bases and the J gene end by 0 bases; junction bases not matched to a gene: 11. In germline, CDR1 is MGHRA, CDR2 YSYEKL. The CDR3 length is 19 residues. The CDR3 DNA reads TGCGCCAGCAGCTACAAAGCCCCGGGACAGGGCTCCTATAATTCACCCCTCCACTTT. It is translated as CASSYKAPGQGSYNSPLHF.

The CDR3 region has the DNA TGTGCCATCAGAGGGACTAGCGGGGGGTACAATGAGCAGTTCTTC. It is translated as CAIRGTSGGYNEQFF. The chain recombines TRBV10-3 with TRBJ2-1, with 15 bases matching TRBD2. Unmatched junction bases numbered 1, after V lost 6 bases and J lost 4 bases. Looked up from germline, CDR1 is ENHRY and CDR2 is SYGVKD. CDR3 length equals 15 residues.

In this sample, this clonotype turned up many times. The CDR3 DNA is TGCAGTGCTGACACAGGGAAGGGAACTGAAGCTTTCTTT. As protein: CSADTGKGTEAFF. V usage is TRBV20-1 and J usage is TRBJ1-1; D may be TRBD1 (6 bases). This CDR3 is 13 amino acids long. V shed 5 bases and J shed 5 bases, with 15 bases lying between them. Germline loops: CDR1 DFQATT, CDR2 SNEGSKA (reference sequence).

V usage is TRBV7-2 and J usage is TRBJ2-3, with 8 bases that match TRBD2. V shed 3 bases, J shed 4 bases, and the junction held 6 bases outside the gene matches. CDR1 and CDR2 (germline): SGHTA, FQGNSA. The CDR3 is 15 residues long. CDR3 bases: TGTGCCAGCAGCTTGTTGTGGCGGGGGGCAGATACGCAGTATTTT. Translated, it gives CASSLLWRGADTQYF.

This clonotype was recorded at least ten times. The chain uses TRBV24-1 and TRBJ2-5; D unresolved. This CDR3 spans 12 amino acids. Trimming stripped 3 bases from V and 3 bases from J, with 4 bases between. Germline V gene sequence: CDR1 KGHDR, CDR2 SFDVKD. Written as DNA, the CDR3 is TGTGCCACCAGTGATCCCGAAGAGACCCAGTACTTC. Its translation: CATSDPEETQYF.

This rearrangement joins TRBV4-1 to TRBJ2-7; either TRBD1 or TRBD2 may fit D (6 bases each). The V and J ends lost 3 bases and 0 bases respectively, with 15 bases between them. The V gene's germline CDR1 is MGHRA and CDR2 YSYEKL. This CDR3 spans 16 amino acids. CDR3 DNA: TGCGCCAGCAGCCACCACGGAGGGGGAAGCTCCTACGAGCAGTACTTC. Translated, it gives CASSHHGGGSSYEQYF.

The chain joins TRBV29-1 to TRBJ2-3; 10 nucleotides agree with TRBD1. The CDR3 extends over 14 amino acids. Per germline, CDR1 SQVTM and CDR2 ANQGSEA. Trimming removed 1 base from V and 4 bases from J; junction bases left unmatched: 2. CDR3 DNA: TGCAGCGTTGAAGGGGACAGGGGATCAGATACGCAGTATTTT. It specifies CSVEGDRGSDTQYF.

In its sample, this clonotype was seen a few times. The chain couples TRBV6-5 to TRBJ2-2, with D maybe TRBD2 (5 bases). Deletions cut 2 bases from V and 3 bases from J, with 7 bases between. CDR1 MNHEY and CDR2 SVGAGI come from the germline V gene. The CDR3 is made up of 14 amino acids. The CDR3 protein is CASSYTRDTGELFF. The CDR3 nucleotides are TGTGCCAGCAGTTACACGAGGGACACCGGGGAGCTGTTTTTT.

This clonotype was observed many times. The chain employs TRBV27 and TRBJ2-7, with 7 nucleotides matching TRBD1. The CDR3 covers 16 residues. The germline V gene has CDR1 MNHEY and CDR2 SMNVEV (reference sequence). V shed 7 bases, J shed 0 bases, and the junction held 12 bases outside the gene matches. Written as DNA, the CDR3 is TGTGCCAGCAAAGTCTTGAGGGCAGGGGGCTCCTACGAGCAGTACTTC. Translated: CASKVLRAGGSYEQYF.

This chain links TRBV7-2 with TRBJ2-1; the D gene is possibly TRBD2 (6 bases). From germline, CDR1 is SGHTA and CDR2 FQGNSA. The CDR3 length is 15 residues. V shed 5 bases and J shed 3 bases, with 14 bases lying between them. CDR3 nucleotide sequence: TGTGCCAGCAGCCCCCGCTCCGGGGGCTACAATGAGCAGTTCTTC. This translates into CASSPRSGGYNEQFF.

This clonotype was recorded a few times. This chain links TRBV12-3 or TRBV12-4 with TRBJ2-5, with TRBD2 matching 9 bases. This CDR3 is 16 amino acids long. J was trimmed by 5 bases and V by 3 bases; bases with no gene match: 10. CDR3 amino acids: CASSFRRGGRLETQYF. CDR3 nucleotide sequence: TGTGCCAGCAGTTTTAGGCGGGGGGGGAGACTGGAGACCCAGTACTTC.

The chain joins TRBV29-1 to TRBJ2-5, with D tentatively TRBD2 (5 bases). Germline-derived CDR1 and CDR2 are SQVTM and ANQGSEA. Trimming removed 3 bases at V and 1 base at J, with 9 bases between. This CDR3 contains 13 residues. The CDR3 sequence is CSVEERIQETQYF. The CDR3 region has the DNA TGCAGCGTTGAGGAGCGGATCCAAGAGACCCAGTACTTC.

This clonotype turned up a few times. V gene TRBV20-1 combines with J gene TRBJ2-1; TRBD2 might be the D (5 bases). This CDR3 contains 13 residues. V was shortened by 4 bases and J by 9 bases, with 16 bases between the two germline ends. Germline V gene sequence: CDR1 DFQATT, CDR2 SNEGSKA (reference sequence). CDR3 protein: CSAILDRGLEQFF. The CDR3 DNA sequence: TGCAGTGCTATACTAGACCGGGGTCTTGAGCAGTTCTTC.

The chain has TRBV20-1 and TRBJ2-7; maybe TRBD2 (6 bases). This CDR3 has 14 residues. Trimming removed 0 bases at V and 3 bases at J, with 12 bases between. CDR1 DFQATT and CDR2 SNEGSKA come from the germline V gene (reference sequence). The CDR3 sequence is CSARDPLGGYEQYF. The CDR3 DNA is TGCAGTGCTAGAGATCCCCTCGGGGGCTACGAGCAGTACTTC.

This CDR3 is CSAMIGVSTDTQYF. CDR3 in DNA: TGCAGTGCAATGATCGGGGTCAGCACAGATACGCAGTATTTT. The chain couples TRBV20-1 to TRBJ2-3, with a tentative D call TRBD2 (5 bases). The CDR3 is 14 amino acids. The germline V gene encodes CDR1 DFQATT and CDR2 SNEGSKA (reference sequence). Deletions cut 6 bases from V and 0 bases from J, with 13 bases between.

This clonotype has more than one count but fewer than ten. This rearrangement joins TRBV6-1 to TRBJ2-7; D uncertain. The V end was cut by 1 base, the J end by 9 bases, with 10 bases between. CDR3 length: 12 residues. Per germline, CDR1 MNHNS and CDR2 SASEGT. The CDR3 spells CASSEEPGVQYF. The CDR3 coding sequence is TGTGCCAGCAGTGAAGAGCCTGGGGTGCAGTACTTC.

This clonotype came up many times. CDR3 in amino acids: CSADRVDTDTQYF. CDR3 sequence (DNA): TGCAGCGCGGACAGGGTAGACACAGATACGCAGTATTTT. The chain carries TRBV29-1 and TRBJ2-3; 8 bases match TRBD1. CDR3 length: 13 residues. From germline, CDR1 is SQVTM and CDR2 ANQGSEA. The V and J ends lost 7 bases and 2 bases, in that order; junction bases with no gene match: 5.

The sample holds many counts of this clonotype. The genes are TRBV29-1 and TRBJ2-3; D is uncertain. Germline V gene sequence: CDR1 SQVTM, CDR2 ANQGSEA. V lost 4 bases and J lost 5, with 10 bases in between. This CDR3 contains 12 residues. DNA of the CDR3: TGCAGCGTTGGATACAGTCTAGATACGCAGTATTTT. Encoded protein: CSVGYSLDTQYF.

J is TRBJ1-1 and V is TRBV30; D unclear. The CDR3 has 13 amino acids. Germline CDR1 GTSNPN, CDR2 SVGIG (reference sequence). V dropped 0 bases and J dropped 5 bases, with 10 bases sitting between them. The CDR3 DNA sequence: TGTGCCTGGAGTGTACGGCAGCAGACTGAAGCTTTCTTT. Translation gives CAWSVRQQTEAFF.

This clonotype has ten or more counts. This chain links TRBV12-3 or TRBV12-4 with TRBJ2-5; no definite D call. The germline V and J ends were trimmed by 1 base and 2 bases, with 8 bases remaining between them. The CDR3 loop spans 14 amino acids. The CDR3 DNA sequence: TGTGCCAGCAGTTTAGGTAACAGTCAAGAGACCCAGTACTTC. This codes for CASSLGNSQETQYF.

The CDR3 coding sequence is TGTGCCAGCAGCCTTCTCAGGGGCGAGACCCAGTACTTC. Its translation is CASSLLRGETQYF. The genes are TRBV6-1 and TRBJ2-5, with a possible D match to TRBD1 (6 bases). The CDR3 is 13 amino acids. V gave up 6 bases and J gave up 5 bases, with 13 bases separating them. CDR1 and CDR2 (germline): MNHNS, SASEGT.

This clonotype was seen at least ten times. This chain links TRBV9 with TRBJ2-2; possible D gene TRBD2, 6 bases. The germline gives CDR1 SGDLS, CDR2 YYNGEE. The CDR3 totals 15 residues. The germline V and J ends were trimmed by 0 bases and 7 bases, with 13 bases remaining between them. The CDR3 sequence: CASSVVGWGGGELFF. For the CDR3, the DNA is TGTGCCAGCAGCGTAGTAGGATGGGGAGGCGGGGAGCTGTTTTTT.

The chain has TRBV2 and TRBJ2-1; 14 nucleotides agree with TRBD2. The CDR3 covers 15 residues. Germline loops: CDR1 SNHLY, CDR2 FYNNEI. After removal of 6 bases from V and 8 bases from J, the junction contained 6 bases not matched to a gene. The CDR3 spells CASRKTSGGADEQFF. Here the CDR3 DNA reads TGTGCCAGCAGGAAGACTAGCGGGGGGGCGGATGAGCAGTTCTTC. The whole variable domain, filled in from reference TRBV2 and TRBJ2-1, reads EPEVTQTPSHQVTQMGQEVILRCVPISNHLYFYWYRQILGQKVEFLVSFYNNEISEKSEIFDDQFSVERPDGSNFTLKIRSTKLEDSAMYFCASRKTSGGADEQFFGPGTRLTVL.

The chain joins TRBV2 to TRBJ2-7; no clear D gene. The length of the CDR3 is 14 residues. V shed 7 bases and J shed 3 bases, with 16 bases lying between them. In germline, CDR1 is SNHLY, CDR2 FYNNEI. This CDR3 reads CASTRSGLIYEQYF. CDR3 in DNA: TGTGCCAGCACCAGGTCGGGCCTAATCTACGAGCAGTACTTC.